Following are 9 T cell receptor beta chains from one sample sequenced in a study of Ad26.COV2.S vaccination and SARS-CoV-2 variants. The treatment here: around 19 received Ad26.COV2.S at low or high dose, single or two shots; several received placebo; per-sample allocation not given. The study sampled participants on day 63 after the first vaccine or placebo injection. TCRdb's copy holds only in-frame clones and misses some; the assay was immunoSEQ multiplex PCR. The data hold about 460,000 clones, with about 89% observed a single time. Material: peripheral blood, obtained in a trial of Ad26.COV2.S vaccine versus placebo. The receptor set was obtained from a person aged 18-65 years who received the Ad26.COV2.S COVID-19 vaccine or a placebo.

The CDR3 sequence: CASSLAAAYGYTF. The CDR3 DNA is TGTGCCAGCAGCTTAGCGGCGGCTTATGGCTACACCTTC. The genes are TRBV7-8 and TRBJ1-2; D call uncertain. V was cut by 0 bases and J by 5 bases, with 7 bases left in between. Germline values: CDR1 SGHVS, CDR2 FQNEAQ. The CDR3 runs 13 residues.

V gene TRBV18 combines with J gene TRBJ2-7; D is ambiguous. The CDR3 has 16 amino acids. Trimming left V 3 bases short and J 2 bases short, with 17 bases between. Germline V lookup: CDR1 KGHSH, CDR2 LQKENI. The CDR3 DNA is TGTGCCAGCTCACCGTTTTCCGCAACTACCACCTACGAGCAGTACTTC. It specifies CASSPFSATTTYEQYF.

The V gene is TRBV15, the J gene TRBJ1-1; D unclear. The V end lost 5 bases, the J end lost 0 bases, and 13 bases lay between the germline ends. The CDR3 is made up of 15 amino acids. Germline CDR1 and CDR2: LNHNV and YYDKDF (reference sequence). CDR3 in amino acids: CATSGSRLMNTEAFF. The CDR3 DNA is TGTGCCACCAGCGGTAGTCGACTGATGAACACTGAAGCTTTCTTT.

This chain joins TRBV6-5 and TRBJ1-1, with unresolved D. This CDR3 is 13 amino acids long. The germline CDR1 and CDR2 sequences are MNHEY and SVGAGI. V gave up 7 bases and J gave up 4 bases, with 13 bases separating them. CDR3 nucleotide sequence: TGTGCCAGCACCCTTTTGATGGGCACTGAAGCTTTCTTT. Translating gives CASTLLMGTEAFF.

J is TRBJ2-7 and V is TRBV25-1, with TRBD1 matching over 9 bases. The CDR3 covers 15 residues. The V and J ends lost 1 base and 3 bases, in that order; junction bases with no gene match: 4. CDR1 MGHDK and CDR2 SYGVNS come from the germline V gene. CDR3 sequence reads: CASSEWGTGNYEQYF. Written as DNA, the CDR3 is TGTGCCAGCAGTGAATGGGGGACAGGGAACTACGAGCAGTACTTC.

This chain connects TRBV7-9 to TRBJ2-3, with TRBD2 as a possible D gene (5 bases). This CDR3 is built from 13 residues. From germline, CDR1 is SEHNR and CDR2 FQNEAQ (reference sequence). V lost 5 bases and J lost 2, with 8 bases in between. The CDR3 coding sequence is TGTGCCAGCAGCCTCGGGGACACAGATACGCAGTATTTT. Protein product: CASSLGDTDTQYF.

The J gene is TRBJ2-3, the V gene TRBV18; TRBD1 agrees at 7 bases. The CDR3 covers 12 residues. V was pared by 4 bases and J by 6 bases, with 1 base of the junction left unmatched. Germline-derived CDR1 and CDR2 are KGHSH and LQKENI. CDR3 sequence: CASSQDRDTQYF. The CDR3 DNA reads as TGTGCCAGCTCACAGGACAGGGATACGCAGTATTTT. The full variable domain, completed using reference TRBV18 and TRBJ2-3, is NAGVMQNPRHLVRRRGQEARLRCSPMKGHSHVYWYRQLPEEGLKFMVYLQKENIIDESGMPKERFSAEFPKEGPSILRIQQVVRGDSAAYFCASSQDRDTQYFGPGTRLTVL.

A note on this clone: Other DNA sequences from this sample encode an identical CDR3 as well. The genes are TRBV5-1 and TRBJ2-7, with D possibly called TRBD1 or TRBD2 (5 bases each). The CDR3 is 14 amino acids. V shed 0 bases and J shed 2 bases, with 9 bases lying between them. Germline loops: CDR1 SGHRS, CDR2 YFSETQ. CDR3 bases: TGCGCCAGCAGCTTGGGGGACCGACCCTACGAGCAGTACTTC. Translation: CASSLGDRPYEQYF.

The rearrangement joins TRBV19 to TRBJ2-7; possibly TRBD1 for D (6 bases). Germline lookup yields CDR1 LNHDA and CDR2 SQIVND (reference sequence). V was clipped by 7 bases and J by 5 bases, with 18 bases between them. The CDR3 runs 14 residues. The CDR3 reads CASNPTPGANEQYF. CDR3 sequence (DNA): TGTGCCAGTAACCCGACACCAGGGGCCAACGAGCAGTACTTC.